The text below deals with one T cell receptor beta chain. Antigen unknown. This specimen comes from a study of cytomegalovirus exposure and HLA in healthy donors. Broader study findings: Subsequent analysis showed first-cohort TCR clusters tending to co-occur in 120 validation repertoires.

From the approximately 120-subject validation cohort, which was separate from the roughly 670-subject first cohort, the donors were drawn. Germline V lookup: CDR1 GTSNPN, CDR2 SVGIG (reference sequence). The CDR3 loop spans 13 amino acids. V shed 8 bases and J shed 11 bases, with 24 bases lying between them. Some clones are missing from TCRdb's copy, which holds only in-frame ones; the method was immunoSEQ multiplex PCR. Of around 200,000 clones in the sample, around 80% are singletons; the top ten hold around 1.2%. The sequenced sample was PBMCs. The receptor comes from a woman in her 30s in good health and CMV-seronegative. V is TRBV30 and J is TRBJ1-1; unclear D gene. CDR3 residues: CAAPPVNSLEAFF. Written as DNA, the CDR3 is TGTGCCGCACCCCCGGTGAACAGCCTTGAGGCTTTCTTT.